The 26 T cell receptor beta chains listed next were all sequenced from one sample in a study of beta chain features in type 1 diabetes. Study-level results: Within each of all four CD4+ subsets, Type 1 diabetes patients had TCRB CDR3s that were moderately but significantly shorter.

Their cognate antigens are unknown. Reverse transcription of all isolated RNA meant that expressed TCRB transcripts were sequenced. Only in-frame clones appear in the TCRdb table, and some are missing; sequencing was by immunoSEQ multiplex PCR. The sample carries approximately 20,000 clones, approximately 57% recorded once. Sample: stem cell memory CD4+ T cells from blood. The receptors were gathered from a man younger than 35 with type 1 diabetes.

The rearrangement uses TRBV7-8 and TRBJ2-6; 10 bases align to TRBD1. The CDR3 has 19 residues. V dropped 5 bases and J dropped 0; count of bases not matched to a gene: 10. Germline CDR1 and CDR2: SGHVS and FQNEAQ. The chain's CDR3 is CASSPRQGASGSGANVLTF. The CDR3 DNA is TGTGCCAGCAGCCCAAGACAGGGGGCCTCGGGCTCTGGGGCCAACGTCCTGACTTTC.

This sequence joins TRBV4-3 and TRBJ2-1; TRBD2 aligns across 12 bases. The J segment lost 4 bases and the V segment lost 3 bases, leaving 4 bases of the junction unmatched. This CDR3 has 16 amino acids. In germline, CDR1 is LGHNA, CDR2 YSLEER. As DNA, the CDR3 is TGCGCCAGCAGCCATACTAGCGGGGGGCCTTACAATGAGCAGTTCTTC. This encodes CASSHTSGGPYNEQFF.

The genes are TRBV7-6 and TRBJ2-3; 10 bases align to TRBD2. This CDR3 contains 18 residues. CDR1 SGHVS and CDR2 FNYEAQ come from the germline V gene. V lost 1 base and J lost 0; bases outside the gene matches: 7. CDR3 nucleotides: TGTGCCAGCAGCTTAGTGCCTAGCGGGAGAAGGAGCACAGATACGCAGTATTTT. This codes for CASSLVPSGRRSTDTQYF.

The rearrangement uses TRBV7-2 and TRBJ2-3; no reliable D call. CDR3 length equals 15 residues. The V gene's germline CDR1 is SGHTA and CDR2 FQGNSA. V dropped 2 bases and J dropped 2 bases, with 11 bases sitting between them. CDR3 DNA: TGTGCCAGCAGCTTAACCTTAGGAGTCACAGATACGCAGTATTTT. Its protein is CASSLTLGVTDTQYF.

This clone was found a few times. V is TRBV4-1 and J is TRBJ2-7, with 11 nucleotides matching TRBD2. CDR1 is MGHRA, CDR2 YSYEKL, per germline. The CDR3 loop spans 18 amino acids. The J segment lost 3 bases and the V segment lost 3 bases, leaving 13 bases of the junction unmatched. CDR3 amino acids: CASSHGQSLAGGNYEQYF. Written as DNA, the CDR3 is TGCGCCAGCAGCCATGGACAATCCCTAGCGGGGGGCAACTACGAGCAGTACTTC.

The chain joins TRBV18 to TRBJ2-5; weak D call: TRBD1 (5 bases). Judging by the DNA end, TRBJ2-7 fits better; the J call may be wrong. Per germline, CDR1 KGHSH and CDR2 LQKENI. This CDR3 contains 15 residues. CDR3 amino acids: CASSPQRQSSYEQYF. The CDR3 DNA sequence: TGTGCCAGCTCACCACAAAGACAGTCGAGCTACGAGCAGTACTTC.

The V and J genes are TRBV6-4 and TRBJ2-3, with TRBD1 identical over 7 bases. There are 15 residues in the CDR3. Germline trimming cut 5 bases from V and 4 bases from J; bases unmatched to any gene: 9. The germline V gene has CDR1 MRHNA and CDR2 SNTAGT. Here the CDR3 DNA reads TGTGCCAGCAGTCAACAGGGGTTGGGCTCAGATACGCAGTATTTT. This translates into CASSQQGLGSDTQYF.

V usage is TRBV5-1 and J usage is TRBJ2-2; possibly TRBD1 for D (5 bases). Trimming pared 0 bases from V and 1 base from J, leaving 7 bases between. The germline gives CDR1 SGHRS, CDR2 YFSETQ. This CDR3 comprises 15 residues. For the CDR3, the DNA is TGCGCCAGCAGCTTGGTAACAGGGAACACCGGGGAGCTGTTTTTT. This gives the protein CASSLVTGNTGELFF.

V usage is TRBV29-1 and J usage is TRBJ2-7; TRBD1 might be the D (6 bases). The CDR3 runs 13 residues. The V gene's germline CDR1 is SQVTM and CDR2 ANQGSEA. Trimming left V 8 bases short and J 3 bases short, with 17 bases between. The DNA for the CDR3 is TGCAGCAAATTGGACAGACCTCGCTACGAGCAGTACTTC. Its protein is CSKLDRPRYEQYF.

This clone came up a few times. CDR3: CASSPTGAGEKLFF. The CDR3 DNA is TGTGCCAGCAGTCCAACAGGGGCGGGAGAAAAACTGTTTTTT. V and J are TRBV7-8 and TRBJ1-4; 7 bases match TRBD1. Trimming removed 6 bases from V and 8 bases from J; junction bases left unmatched: 9. This CDR3 has 14 amino acids. Germline CDR1 and CDR2: SGHVS and FQNEAQ.

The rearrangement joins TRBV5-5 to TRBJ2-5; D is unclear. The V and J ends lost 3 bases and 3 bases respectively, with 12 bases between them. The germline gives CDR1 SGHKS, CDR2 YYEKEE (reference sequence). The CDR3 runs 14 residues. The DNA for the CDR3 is TGTGCCAGCAGCTCCTTCTACAGAGAAGAGACCCAGTACTTC. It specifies CASSSFYREETQYF.

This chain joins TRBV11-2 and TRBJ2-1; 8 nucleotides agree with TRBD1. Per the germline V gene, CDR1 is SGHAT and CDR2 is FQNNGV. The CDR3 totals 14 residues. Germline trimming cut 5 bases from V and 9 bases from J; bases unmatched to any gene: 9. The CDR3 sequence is CASSPGTGFIEQFF. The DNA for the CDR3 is TGTGCCAGCAGCCCCGGGACAGGTTTCATTGAGCAGTTCTTC.

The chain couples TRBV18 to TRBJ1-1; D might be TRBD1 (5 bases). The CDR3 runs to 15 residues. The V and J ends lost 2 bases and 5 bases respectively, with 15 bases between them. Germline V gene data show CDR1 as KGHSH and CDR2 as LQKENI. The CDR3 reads CASSPDGGRMTEAFF. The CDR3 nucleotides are TGTGCCAGCTCACCAGACGGGGGTCGGATGACTGAAGCTTTCTTT.

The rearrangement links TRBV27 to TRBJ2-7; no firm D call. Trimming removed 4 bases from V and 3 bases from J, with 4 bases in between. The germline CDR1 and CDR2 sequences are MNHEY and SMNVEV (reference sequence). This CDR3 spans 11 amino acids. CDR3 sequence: CASSSSYEQYF. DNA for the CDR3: TGTGCCAGCAGTTCCAGCTACGAGCAGTACTTC.

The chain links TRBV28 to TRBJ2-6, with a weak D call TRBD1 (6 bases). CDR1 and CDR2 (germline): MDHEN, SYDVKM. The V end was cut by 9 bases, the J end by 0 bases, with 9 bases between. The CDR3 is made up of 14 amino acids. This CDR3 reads CASTGTSGANVLTF. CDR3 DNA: TGTGCCAGTACAGGGACCTCTGGGGCCAACGTCCTGACTTTC.

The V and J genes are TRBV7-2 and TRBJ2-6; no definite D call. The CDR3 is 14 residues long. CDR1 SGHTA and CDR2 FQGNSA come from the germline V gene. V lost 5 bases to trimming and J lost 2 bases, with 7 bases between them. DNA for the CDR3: TGTGCCAGCAGCCCTTCCGCTGGGGCCAACGTCCTGACTTTC. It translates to CASSPSAGANVLTF.

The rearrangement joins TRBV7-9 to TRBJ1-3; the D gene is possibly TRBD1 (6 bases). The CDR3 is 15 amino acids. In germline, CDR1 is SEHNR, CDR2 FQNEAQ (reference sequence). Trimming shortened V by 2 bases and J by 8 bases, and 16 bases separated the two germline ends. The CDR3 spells CASSLSGGLGDTIYF. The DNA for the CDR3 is TGTGCCAGCAGCTTAAGCGGGGGGCTTGGTGACACCATATATTTT.

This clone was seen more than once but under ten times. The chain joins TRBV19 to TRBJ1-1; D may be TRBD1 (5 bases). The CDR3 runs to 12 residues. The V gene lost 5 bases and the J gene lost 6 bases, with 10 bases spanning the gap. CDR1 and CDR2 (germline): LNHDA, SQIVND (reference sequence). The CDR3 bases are TGTGCCAGTAGTCCCCGACAGTCTGAAGCTTTCTTT. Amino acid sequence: CASSPRQSEAFF. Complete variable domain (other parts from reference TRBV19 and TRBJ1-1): DGGITQSPKYLFRKEGQNVTLSCEQNLNHDAMYWYRQDPGQGLRLIYYSQIVNDFQKGDIAEGYSVSREKKESFPLTVTSAQKNPTAFYLCASSPRQSEAFFGQGTRLTVV.

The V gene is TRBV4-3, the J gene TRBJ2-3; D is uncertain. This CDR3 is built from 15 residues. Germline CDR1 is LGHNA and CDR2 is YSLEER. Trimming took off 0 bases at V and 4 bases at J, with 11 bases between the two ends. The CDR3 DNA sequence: TGCGCCAGCAGCCAAGATCGCGGTTATGCAGATACGCAGTATTTT. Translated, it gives CASSQDRGYADTQYF.

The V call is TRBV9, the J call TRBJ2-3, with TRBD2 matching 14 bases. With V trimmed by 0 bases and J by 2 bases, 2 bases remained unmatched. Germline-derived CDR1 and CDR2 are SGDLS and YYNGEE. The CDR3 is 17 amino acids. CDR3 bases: TGTGCCAGCAGCGTAGGACTAGCGGGGGGGATCACAGATACGCAGTATTTT. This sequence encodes CASSVGLAGGITDTQYF.

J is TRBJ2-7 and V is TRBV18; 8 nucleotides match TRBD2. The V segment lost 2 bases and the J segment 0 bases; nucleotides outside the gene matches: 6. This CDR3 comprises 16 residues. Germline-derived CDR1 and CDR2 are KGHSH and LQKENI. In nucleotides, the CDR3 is TGTGCCAGCTCACCAGCTACTAGCGGTAGCTCCTACGAGCAGTACTTC. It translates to CASSPATSGSSYEQYF.

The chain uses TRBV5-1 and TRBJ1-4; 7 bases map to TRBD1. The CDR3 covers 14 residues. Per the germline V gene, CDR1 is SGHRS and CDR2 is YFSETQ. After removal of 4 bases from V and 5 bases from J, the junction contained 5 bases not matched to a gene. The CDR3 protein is CASSRGQPNEKLFF. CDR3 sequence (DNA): TGCGCCAGCAGCCGGGGACAGCCGAATGAAAAACTGTTTTTT.

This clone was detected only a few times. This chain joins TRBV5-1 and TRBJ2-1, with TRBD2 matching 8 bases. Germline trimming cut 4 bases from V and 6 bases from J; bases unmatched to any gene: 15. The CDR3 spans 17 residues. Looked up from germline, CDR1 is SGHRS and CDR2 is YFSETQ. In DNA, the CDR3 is TGCGCCAGCAGCCTCATAACAGGGACGGGAGGGGGCAATGAGCAGTTCTTC. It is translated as CASSLITGTGGGNEQFF.

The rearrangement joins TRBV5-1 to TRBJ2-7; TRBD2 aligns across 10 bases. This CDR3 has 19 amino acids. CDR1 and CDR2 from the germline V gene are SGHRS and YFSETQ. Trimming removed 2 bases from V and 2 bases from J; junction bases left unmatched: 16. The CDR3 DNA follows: TGCGCCAGCAGCTTACAGCCTAGACGAGCGGGGGGGTTCGCCTACGAGCAGTACTTC. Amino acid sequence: CASSLQPRRAGGFAYEQYF.

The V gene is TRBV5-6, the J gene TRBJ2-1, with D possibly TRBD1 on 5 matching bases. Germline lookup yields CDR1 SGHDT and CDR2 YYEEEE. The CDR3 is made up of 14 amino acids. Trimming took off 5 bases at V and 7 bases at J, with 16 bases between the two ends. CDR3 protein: CASRNQGSENEQFF. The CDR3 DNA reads TGTGCCAGCAGGAACCAGGGCTCGGAAAATGAGCAGTTCTTC.

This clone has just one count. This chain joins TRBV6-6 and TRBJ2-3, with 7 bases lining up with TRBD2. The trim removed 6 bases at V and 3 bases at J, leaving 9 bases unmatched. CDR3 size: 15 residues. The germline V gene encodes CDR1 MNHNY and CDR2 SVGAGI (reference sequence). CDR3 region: CASRFGTIETDTQYF. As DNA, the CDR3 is TGTGCCAGCAGATTCGGGACTATCGAAACAGATACGCAGTATTTT.